This entry features one T cell receptor (beta chain) sequence. Its antigen is still unknown. The data were obtained in a study of CXCR3-negative and CXCR3-positive naive CD8 T cells. CD45RO-CCR7+CD27+CD95- characterized naive CD8+ T cells. The libraries of TRB cDNA were prepared using 5' RACE with UMI labels. TCRdb reprocessed the 5' RACE reads and stores each CDR3 protein as one record, lacking DNA. This listing includes about 90,000 distinct CDR3 sequences. The study's findings and limits: Diversity in memory CD8+ cells fell much lower than the comparably high levels seen in both naive subsets. Greater hydrophobicity was found in TRB CDR3s of CXCR3-positive naive cells than of CXCR3-negative naive cells.

This CDR3 comprises 15 residues. The germline CDR1 and CDR2 sequences are SNHLY and FYNNEI. The sample consisted of naive CXCR3- CD8+ T cells from blood. Specified subset: CD45RO-CCR7+CD27+CD95- naive CD8+ T cells lacking CXCR3 (TNR3-). The chain recombines TRBV2 with TRBJ2-7; there is no DNA to check the TCRdb D call of TRBD1. The source is a human donor in good health. Some clones in this sample may be carry-over from other donors' samples. The CDR3 sequence: CASSEWTGGPNEQYF.